The clone carrying this T cell receptor (beta chain) was seen at least ten times. Antigen: not known. J lost 4 bases, V lost 10 bases, and 3 bases had no gene match. This CDR3 comprises 13 residues. Germline V CDR1 and CDR2: KGHSH, LQKENI. Molecular barcoding with unique molecular identifiers was used for the TCRbeta library. MiXCR was run by TCRdb on the PCR reads, yielding one entry per CDR3 protein. Altogether roughly 200,000 distinct CDR3 sequences are present, roughly 8.1% being singletons, with the ten largest covering 35%. This specimen comes from a study of T-cell reconstitution after alpha-beta-depleted transplantation in children. Notes on the study in general: T-cell numbers and diversity one year post-transplant derived largely from freshly generated T cells. Surviving thymic progenitors and recipient T cells were the source of high TCRbeta diversity at day 60 in some patients. It was reported that alpha-beta T cells came from several hundred expanded graft clones (about two months after transplant).

The chain is built from TRBV18 and TRBJ2-1; 11 bases line up with TRBD2. The sequence derives from a male patient aged 2 to 9 who had a stem cell transplant for acute myeloid leukemia, so the T cells may come from the graft donor. Sample: PBMCs, mostly from graft donor cells, taken 360 days after TCRalphabeta/CD19-depleted stem cell transplant. CDR3 region: CATRLAGYNEQFF. CDR3 sequence (DNA): TGTGCCACCAGACTAGCGGGATACAATGAGCAGTTCTTC.